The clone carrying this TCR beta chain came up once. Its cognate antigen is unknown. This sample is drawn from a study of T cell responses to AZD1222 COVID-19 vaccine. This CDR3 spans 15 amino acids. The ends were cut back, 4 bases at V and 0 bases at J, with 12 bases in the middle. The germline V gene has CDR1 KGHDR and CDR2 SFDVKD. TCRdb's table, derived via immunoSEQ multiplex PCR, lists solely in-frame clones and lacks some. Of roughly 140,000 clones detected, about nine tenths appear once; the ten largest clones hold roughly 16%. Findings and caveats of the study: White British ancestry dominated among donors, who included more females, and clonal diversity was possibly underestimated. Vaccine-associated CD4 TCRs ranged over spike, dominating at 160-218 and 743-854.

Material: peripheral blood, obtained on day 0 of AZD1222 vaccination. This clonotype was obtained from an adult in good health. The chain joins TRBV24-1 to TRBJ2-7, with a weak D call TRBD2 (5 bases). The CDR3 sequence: CATSEAGNSSYEQYF. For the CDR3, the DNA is TGTGCCACCAGTGAAGCCGGGAACAGCTCCTACGAGCAGTACTTC.